This T cell receptor beta chain was observed in a study of blood T cell repertoires in COVID-19. Study context: There were acute and convalescent COVID-19 samples, and they came from the United States, Italy and Spain. In each case, the material was cDNA or gDNA derived from T cells, B-cell-depleted T cells, or PBMCs.

Per the original data handling: The assay estimated nucleated cells by amplifying reference gene primers. Assay used: immunoSEQ multiplex PCR; TCRdb lists only in-frame clones, some missing. The DNA was the basis for D and trimming; V, J and clone size are from that table. The sample shows 100,000 to 150,000 clones, over 80% of them seen only once. V gave up 6 bases and J gave up 3 bases; unmatched junction bases: 11. The CDR3 has 16 residues. The germline V gene has CDR1 MDHEN and CDR2 SYDVKM. The origin of this receptor is a woman aged 70 to 79 with acute or convalescent COVID-19. V is TRBV28 and J is TRBJ1-5, with 7 positions matching TRBD1. Sequenced input: peripheral blood. The CDR3 here is CASREGGGAVNQPQHF. DNA for the CDR3: TGTGCCAGCAGAGAAGGGGGCGGGGCGGTCAATCAGCCCCAGCATTTT.